Described below is a single T cell receptor beta chain sequence and its context. Sequencing used immunoSEQ multiplex PCR; TCRdb keeps in-frame clones, though not all of them. The sample lists about 310,000 clones; approximately 90% were seen once. This sample was included in a study of blood T cell repertoires in COVID-19. Across the study: Nucleic acid was either cDNA or gDNA, and it came from T cells, B-cell-depleted T cells, or PBMCs.

The TCR was taken from a man younger than 30 with active or convalescent COVID-19. Sequenced sample: peripheral blood.

CDR3 protein: CASSPSLAGGLREQFF. The CDR3 region has the DNA TGTGCCAGCAGCCCCAGTCTAGCGGGAGGCCTTCGTGAGCAGTTCTTC. This chain links TRBV5-8 with TRBJ2-1; 11 nucleotides align to TRBD2. The CDR3 consists of 16 residues. J was trimmed by 9 bases and V by 4 bases; bases with no gene match: 12. Germline CDR1 and CDR2: SGHTS and YDEGEE.